The subject of this entry is one TCR beta chain. Antigen specificity is unknown. Sequencing was performed with immunoSEQ multiplex PCR; in TCRdb, only in-frame clones are kept and a portion is missing. Of 89,000 or so clones listed, roughly 80% are singletons. The data derive from a study of graft-versus-host responses after intestinal transplantation. Across the study: Recipients across the board were started on anti-thymocyte globulin induction, then kept on tacrolimus and steroids for around three years. General study findings and limits: Among circulating GvH clones, peak levels were associated with early post-transplant declines in HvG clones. Elevated graft-versus-host to host-versus-graft clonal ratios in allografts were recorded for patients with graft-donor T cell macrochimerism.

The germline V gene encodes CDR1 SGHKS and CDR2 YYEKEE (reference sequence). The CDR3 loop spans 16 amino acids. Trimming shortened V by 1 base and J by 2 bases, and 16 bases separated the two germline ends. The input for sequencing was unstimulated CD4+ T cells sorted from spleen or lymph node cells, taken before intestinal transplant. The TCR sequence derives from a human donor who received an intestinal transplant. The genes are TRBV5-5 and TRBJ2-7; no definite D call. This CDR3 reads CASSLLLQALPYEQYF. In DNA, the CDR3 is TGTGCCAGCAGCTTGCTTTTGCAGGCCCTCCCCTACGAGCAGTACTTC.